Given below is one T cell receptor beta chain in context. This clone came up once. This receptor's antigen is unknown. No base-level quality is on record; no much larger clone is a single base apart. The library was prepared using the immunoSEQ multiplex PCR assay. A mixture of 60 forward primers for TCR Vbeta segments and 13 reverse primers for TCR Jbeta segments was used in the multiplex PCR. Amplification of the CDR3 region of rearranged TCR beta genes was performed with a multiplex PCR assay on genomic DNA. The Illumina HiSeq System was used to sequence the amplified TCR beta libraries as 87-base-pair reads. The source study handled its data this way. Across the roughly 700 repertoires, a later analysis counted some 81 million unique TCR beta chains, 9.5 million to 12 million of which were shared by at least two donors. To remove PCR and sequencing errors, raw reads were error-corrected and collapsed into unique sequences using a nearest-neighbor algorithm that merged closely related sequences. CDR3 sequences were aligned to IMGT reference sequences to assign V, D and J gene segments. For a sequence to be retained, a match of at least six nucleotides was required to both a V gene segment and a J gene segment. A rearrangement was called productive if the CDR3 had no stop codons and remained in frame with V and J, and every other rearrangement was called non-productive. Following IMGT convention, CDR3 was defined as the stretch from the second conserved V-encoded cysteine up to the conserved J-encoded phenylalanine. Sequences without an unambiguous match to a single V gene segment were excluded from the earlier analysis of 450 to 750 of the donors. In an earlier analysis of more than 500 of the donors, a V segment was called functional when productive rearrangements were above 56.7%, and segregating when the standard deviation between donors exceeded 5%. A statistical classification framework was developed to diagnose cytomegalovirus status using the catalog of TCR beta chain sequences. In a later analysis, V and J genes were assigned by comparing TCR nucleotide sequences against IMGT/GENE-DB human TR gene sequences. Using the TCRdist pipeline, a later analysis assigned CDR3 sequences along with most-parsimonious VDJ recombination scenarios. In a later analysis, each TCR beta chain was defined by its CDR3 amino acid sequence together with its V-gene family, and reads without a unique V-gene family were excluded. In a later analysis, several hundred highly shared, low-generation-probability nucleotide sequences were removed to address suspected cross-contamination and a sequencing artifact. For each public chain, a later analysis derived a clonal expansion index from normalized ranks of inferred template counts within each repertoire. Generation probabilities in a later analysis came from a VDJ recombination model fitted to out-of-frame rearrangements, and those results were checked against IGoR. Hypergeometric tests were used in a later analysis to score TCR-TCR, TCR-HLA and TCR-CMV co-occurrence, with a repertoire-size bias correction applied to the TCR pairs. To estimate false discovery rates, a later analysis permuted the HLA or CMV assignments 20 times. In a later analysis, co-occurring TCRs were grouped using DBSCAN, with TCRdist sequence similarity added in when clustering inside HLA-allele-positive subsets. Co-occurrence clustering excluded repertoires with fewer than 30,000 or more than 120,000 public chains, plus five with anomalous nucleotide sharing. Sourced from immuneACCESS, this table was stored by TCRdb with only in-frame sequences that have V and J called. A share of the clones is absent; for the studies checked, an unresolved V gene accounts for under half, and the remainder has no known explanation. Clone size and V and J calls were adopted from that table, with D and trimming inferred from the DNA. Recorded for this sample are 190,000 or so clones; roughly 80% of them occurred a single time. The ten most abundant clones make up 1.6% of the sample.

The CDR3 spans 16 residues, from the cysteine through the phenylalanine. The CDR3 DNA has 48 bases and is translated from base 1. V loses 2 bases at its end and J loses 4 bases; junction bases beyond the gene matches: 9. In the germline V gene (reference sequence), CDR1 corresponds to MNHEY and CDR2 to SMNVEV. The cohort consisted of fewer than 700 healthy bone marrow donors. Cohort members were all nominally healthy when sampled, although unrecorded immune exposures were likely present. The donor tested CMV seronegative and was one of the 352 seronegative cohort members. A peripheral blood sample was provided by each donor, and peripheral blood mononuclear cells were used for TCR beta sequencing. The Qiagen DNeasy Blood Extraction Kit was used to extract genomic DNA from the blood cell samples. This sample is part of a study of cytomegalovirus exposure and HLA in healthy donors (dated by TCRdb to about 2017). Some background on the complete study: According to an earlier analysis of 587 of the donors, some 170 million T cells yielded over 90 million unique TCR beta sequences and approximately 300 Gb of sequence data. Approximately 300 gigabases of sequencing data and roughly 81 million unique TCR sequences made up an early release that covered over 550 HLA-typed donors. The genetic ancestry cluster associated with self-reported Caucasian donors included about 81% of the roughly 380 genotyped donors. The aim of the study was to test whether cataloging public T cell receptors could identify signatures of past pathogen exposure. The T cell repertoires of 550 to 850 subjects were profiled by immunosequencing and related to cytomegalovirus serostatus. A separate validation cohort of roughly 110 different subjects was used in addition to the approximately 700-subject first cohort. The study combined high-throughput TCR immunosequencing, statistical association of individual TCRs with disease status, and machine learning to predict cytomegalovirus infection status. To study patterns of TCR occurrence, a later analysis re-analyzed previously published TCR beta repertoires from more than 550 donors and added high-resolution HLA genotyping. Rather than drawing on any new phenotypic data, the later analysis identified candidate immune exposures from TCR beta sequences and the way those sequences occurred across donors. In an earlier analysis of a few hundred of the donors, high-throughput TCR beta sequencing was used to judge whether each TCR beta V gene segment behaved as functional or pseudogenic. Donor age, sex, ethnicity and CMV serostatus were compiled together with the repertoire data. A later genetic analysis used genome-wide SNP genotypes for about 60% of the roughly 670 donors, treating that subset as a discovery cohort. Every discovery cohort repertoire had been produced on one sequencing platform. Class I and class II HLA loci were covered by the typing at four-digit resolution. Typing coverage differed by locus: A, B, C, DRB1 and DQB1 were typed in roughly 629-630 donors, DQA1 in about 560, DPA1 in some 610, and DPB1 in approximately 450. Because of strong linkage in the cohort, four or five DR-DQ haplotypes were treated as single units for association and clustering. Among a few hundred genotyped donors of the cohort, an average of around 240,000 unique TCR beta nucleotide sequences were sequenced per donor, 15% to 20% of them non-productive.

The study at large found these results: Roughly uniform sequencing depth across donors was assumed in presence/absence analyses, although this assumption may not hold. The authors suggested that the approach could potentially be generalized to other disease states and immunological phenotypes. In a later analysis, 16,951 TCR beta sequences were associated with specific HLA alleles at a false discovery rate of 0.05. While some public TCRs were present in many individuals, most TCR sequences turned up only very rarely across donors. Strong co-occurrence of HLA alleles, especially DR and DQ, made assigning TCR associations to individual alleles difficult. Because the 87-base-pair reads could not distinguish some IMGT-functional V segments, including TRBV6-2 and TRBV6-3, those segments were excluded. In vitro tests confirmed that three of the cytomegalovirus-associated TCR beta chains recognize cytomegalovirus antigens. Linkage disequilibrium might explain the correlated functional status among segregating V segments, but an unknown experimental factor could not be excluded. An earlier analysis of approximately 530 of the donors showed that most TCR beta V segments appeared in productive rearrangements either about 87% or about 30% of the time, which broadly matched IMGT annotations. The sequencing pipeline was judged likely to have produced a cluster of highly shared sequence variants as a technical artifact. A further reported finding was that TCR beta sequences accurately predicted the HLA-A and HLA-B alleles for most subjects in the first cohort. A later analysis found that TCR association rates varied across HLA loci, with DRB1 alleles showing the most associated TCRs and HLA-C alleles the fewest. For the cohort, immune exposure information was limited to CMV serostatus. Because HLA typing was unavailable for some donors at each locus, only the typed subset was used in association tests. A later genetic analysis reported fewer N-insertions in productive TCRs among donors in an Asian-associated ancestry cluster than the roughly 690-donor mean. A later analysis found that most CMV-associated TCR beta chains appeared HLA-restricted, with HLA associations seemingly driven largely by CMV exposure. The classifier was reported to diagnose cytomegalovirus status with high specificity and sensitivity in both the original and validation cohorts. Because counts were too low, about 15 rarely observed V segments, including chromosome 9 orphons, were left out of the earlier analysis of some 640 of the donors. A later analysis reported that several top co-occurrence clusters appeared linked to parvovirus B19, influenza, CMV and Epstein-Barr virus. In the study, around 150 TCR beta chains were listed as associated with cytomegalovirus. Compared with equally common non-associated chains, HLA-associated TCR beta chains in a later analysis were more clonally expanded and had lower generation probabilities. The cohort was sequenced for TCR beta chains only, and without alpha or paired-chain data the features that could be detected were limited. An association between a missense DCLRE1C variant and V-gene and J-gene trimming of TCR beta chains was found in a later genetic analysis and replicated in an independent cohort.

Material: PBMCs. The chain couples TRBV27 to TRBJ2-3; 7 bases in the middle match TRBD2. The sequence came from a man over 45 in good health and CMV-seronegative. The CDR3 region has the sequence CASSLRTRVVPDTQYF. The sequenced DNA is TGTGCCAGCAGTTTAAGGACTAGGGTCGTCCCAGATACGCAGTATTTT.